The subject of this entry is one TCR beta chain. The data were taken from a study of cytomegalovirus exposure and HLA in healthy donors. Trimming took 3 bases from V and 0 from J, leaving 10 bases between them. This CDR3 contains 15 residues. Germline V CDR1 and CDR2: SGHNT, YYREEE (reference sequence). Among the donors, all were healthy bone marrow donors. Primers for the PCR totalled 60 Vbeta and 13 Jbeta. Assay used: immunoSEQ multiplex PCR; TCRdb lists only in-frame clones, some missing. This sample carries around 130,000 clones, around two thirds of them seen once, and the ten largest clones take around 1.9%.

This chain links TRBV5-4 with TRBJ1-3; D is uncertain. Source material: PBMCs. This clonotype was sampled from a male donor in good health and CMV-seronegative. This CDR3 is CASSSGLSSGNTIYF. The CDR3 DNA follows: TGTGCCAGCAGCTCCGGACTGAGCTCTGGAAACACCATATATTTT.